This T cell receptor (beta chain) was profiled in a study of breast tumors, draining lymph nodes, adjacent tissues. Breast cancer patients provided tissue from their axillary draining lymph nodes. The V gene end was trimmed by 6 bases and the J gene end by 2 bases; junction bases not matched to a gene: 6. The CDR3 has 14 amino acids. From germline, CDR1 is MDHEN and CDR2 SYDVKM. Notes on the study in general: Compared with basal-like, luminal-like tumors shared significantly more repertoire with nontumor tissue. The data were judged consistent with most tumor T cells coming from lymph node and expanding in tumor. The lymph node origin of tumor T cells was framed as consistent with a hypothesis, not demonstrated. Tumor repertoires ranked between lymph nodes and nontumor tissue in diversity, with V and J gene preferences.

TCRdb re-derived calls from the multiplex PCR reads in MiXCR, one entry per CDR3 protein. The sample carries about 200,000 distinct CDR3 sequences, around a third recorded once. At least ten counts were recorded for this clonotype. The antigen is unknown. The chain is built from TRBV28 and TRBJ2-7, with TRBD2 matching 8 bases. The material sequenced was axillary lymph node tissue. This clonotype originated in a female donor with breast cancer. Some clones in this sample may be carry-over from other donors' samples. CDR3 DNA: TGTGCCAGCAGAACCCTAGCGGGCCCCTACGAGCAGTACTTC. Translating gives CASRTLAGPYEQYF.